This TCR beta chain was recovered during a study of T cell responses to AZD1222 COVID-19 vaccine (dated by TCRdb to about 2021). About the investigation overall: AZD1222 recipients whose second dose came at about 4 weeks and those whose second dose came at about 12 weeks were combined into one group, since spike-specific TCR depth and breadth did not differ between the two schedules. TCR sequencing covered fewer than 250 trial participants: roughly 200 given two doses of AZD1222 and approximately 26 given two doses of MenACWY control vaccine. Trial participants were enrolled by age into subgroups of 18-55, 56-69 and 70-plus years, and about 150, 27 and 61 TCR-sequenced participants, respectively, were included in these subgroups.

What the time point label conveys for this sample: baseline before first vaccination. Samples from vaccinated people were obtained from the UK trials COV001 and COV002, which included a single-blind randomized controlled phase 2/3 trial of AZD1222 (ChAdOx1 nCoV-19) in healthy adults. For TCRbeta chain sequencing, PBMC samples from trial participants were taken at day 0 and at day 28 after the second dose. Results and caveats for the whole study, not just this receptor: The 56-69-year group was small, and its depth increase did not reach significance, likely because of low power. Only 5 to 7 AZD1222 recipients were SARS-CoV-2 seropositive at baseline, limiting conclusions about previously exposed vaccinees. Because no day 14 peak-response samples were available, the repertoires could be characterized only after the peak T cell response. After two AZD1222 doses, spike-specific TCR breadth and depth were significantly higher than at day 0 and than in MenACWY recipients. The vaccine-associated CD4 TCRs covered the entire spike protein, and the dominant responses fell in regions 160-218 and 743-854. Participants were mostly white British, with more females than males. The authors suggested clonal diversity may have been underestimated. Epitopes outside the regions mutated in the B.1.351 and B.1.1.7 variants were reportedly recognized by nearly half of the unique spike-specific TCRs.

A remark on this clone: Its target antigen remains unknown. Per-base qualities were not stored, and no clone one base away is much larger.

The CDR3 regions of human TCRbeta chains were subjected to immunosequencing. Under the source paper's analysis protocol: Repertoire TCRs were matched against a reference library of SARS-CoV-2-specific TCRs generated with the MIRA antigen-specificity platform. Breadth was defined as the fraction of unique TCRs that were SARS-CoV-2-associated. Depth was defined as the fraction of total T cells that were SARS-CoV-2-associated. Using the MIRA data, each spike-specific TCR was mapped to the spike region that the TCR reacts to and placed in a CD4 or CD8 class. Log10-transformed breadth and depth values were compared by one-way ANOVA with Sidak's multiple comparisons tests. TCRdb retrieved this table from immuneACCESS and kept in-frame rearrangements only. Not all clones are present; in checked studies, unresolved V genes account for under half, and no reason is known for the remainder. V and J calls and clone size are copied from that table; D and trimming were computed from the DNA. The sample contains roughly 150,000 clones, roughly 88% of them found a single time. The ten largest clonotypes hold under 2.5% of the sample.

The sample here was peripheral blood, taken on day 0 of AZD1222 vaccination. This clonotype was obtained from an adult in good health.

The sequenced DNA is TGTGCCAGCAGCGCCCGGACTAGCGGGGGCCAAGAGACCCAGTACTTC. It specifies CASSARTSGGQETQYF. The chain employs TRBV9 and TRBJ2-5; TRBD2 fits 13 bases in the junction. The CDR3, from cysteine to phenylalanine, totals 16 residues. Here the CDR3 DNA is all that survives: 48 bases in frame from base 1. Relative to germline, V is missing 3 bases and J is missing 1 base, with 3 bases of the junction outside any gene match. CDR1 and CDR2 are read off the germline V gene as SGDLS and YYNGEE.